This TCR beta chain is from a study of blood T cell repertoires in COVID-19. Trimming removed 6 bases at V and 6 bases at J, with 15 bases between. Germline V gene sequence: CDR1 SSHAT, CDR2 FNYEAQ (reference sequence). The CDR3 has 13 residues. TCRdb's copy holds only in-frame clones and misses some; the assay was immunoSEQ multiplex PCR. The table lists about 170,000 clones, approximately 86% of them singletons. The sequence was collected from a woman older than 75 with COVID-19, enrolled during active disease. This rearrangement joins TRBV7-7 to TRBJ2-7, with a tentative D call TRBD1 (6 bases). The sample was peripheral blood. CDR3 sequence: CASRHNYRVEQYF. CDR3 nucleotide sequence: TGTGCCAGCAGACACAATTACAGGGTCGAGCAGTACTTC.